This T cell receptor beta chain was obtained from a study of cytomegalovirus exposure and HLA in healthy donors. General observations from the study: A link between a missense DCLRE1C variant and TCR beta V- and J-gene trimming emerged from a later analysis.

Use of 60 Vbeta and 13 Jbeta primers characterized the PCR. Repertoires were generated with immunoSEQ multiplex PCR, while TCRdb's copy carries only in-frame clones and drops some. The sample holds about 150,000 clones, 60% to 80% seen once. In regard to this clone: Antigen: not known.

Source material: PBMCs. This receptor was identified in a man aged 25 to 40 in good health and CMV-seronegative.

The CDR3 reads CASSFGLTLGGYTF. The DNA for the CDR3 is TGTGCCAGCAGTTTTGGACTGACTTTGGGAGGCTACACCTTC. This chain joins TRBV6-5 and TRBJ1-2; D is undetermined. V shed 4 bases and J shed 8 bases, with 17 bases lying between them. In germline, CDR1 is MNHEY, CDR2 SVGAGI. The CDR3 is 14 amino acids.